The entry below gives a single T cell receptor beta chain sequence along with its context. Its matching antigen is unknown. Measured with immunoSEQ multiplex PCR; TCRdb has only the in-frame clones, and not every one. The table lists approximately 81,000 clones, 88% of them singletons. The data are from a study of T cells in localized non-small cell lung cancer. Findings of the study overall: Of the top 100 tumor clones, median around 60 were in adjacent lung, about 30 among its top 100. A raised T cell density in blood coincided with lengthier overall survival. T cell clonality was highest in uninvolved adjacent lung, above tumor. Sequencing, confined to only one tumor region, leaves heterogeneity possible.

V lost 6 bases and J lost 1; bases outside the gene matches: 5. The CDR3 is 15 amino acids. Germline CDR1 and CDR2: WNHNN and SYGVQD (reference sequence). Sequences were derived from peripheral blood, sampled before any cancer treatment. The chain joins TRBV10-1 to TRBJ1-1, with 10 bases identical to TRBD1. The TCR comes from a woman aged 35 to 75 with stage I squamous cell lung carcinoma. CDR3 sequence reads: CASRGDRGQNTEAFF. The CDR3 DNA is TGCGCCAGCAGGGGGGACAGGGGCCAGAACACTGAAGCTTTCTTT.